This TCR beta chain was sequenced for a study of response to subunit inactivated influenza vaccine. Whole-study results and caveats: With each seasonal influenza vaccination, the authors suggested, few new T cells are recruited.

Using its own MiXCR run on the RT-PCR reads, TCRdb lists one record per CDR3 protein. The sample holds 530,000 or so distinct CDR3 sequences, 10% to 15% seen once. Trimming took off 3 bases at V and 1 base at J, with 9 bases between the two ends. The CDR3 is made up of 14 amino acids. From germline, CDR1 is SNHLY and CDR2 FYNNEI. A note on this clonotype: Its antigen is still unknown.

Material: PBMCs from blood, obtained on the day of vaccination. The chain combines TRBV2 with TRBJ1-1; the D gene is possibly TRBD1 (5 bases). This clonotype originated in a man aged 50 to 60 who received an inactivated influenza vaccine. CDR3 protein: CASSDRARNTEAFF. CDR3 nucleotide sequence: TGTGCCAGCAGTGACAGGGCGCGGAACACTGAAGCTTTCTTT. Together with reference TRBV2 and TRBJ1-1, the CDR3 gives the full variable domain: EPEVTQTPSHQVTQMGQEVILRCVPISNHLYFYWYRQILGQKVEFLVSFYNNEISEKSEIFDDQFSVERPDGSNFTLKIRSTKLEDSAMYFCASSDRARNTEAFFGQGTRLTVV.